This T cell receptor beta chain was sequenced for a study of graft-versus-host responses after intestinal transplantation. Across the study: Every transplant recipient was induced with anti-thymocyte globulin, then maintained on tacrolimus and steroids for two to four years. Whole-study findings and limits: Analysis identified GvH clones in recipient marrow, with some appearing first in ileum or blood.

Trimming removed 1 base from V and 8 bases from J; junction bases left unmatched: 2. CDR1 is MGHRA, CDR2 YSYEKL, per germline. This CDR3 is built from 13 residues. The authors processed graft tissue to release intraepithelial and lamina propria lymphocytes. A remark on this clone: What it binds is not known.

Data came from immunoSEQ multiplex PCR; TCRdb stores just in-frame clones and leaves some out. This table has approximately 14,000 clones, approximately 70% appearing once. The input for sequencing was ileum tissue, taken 717 days after intestinal transplantation. The receptor was derived from a human patient who received an intestinal transplant, so some T cells may come from the graft donor. The chain couples TRBV4-1 to TRBJ2-3, with TRBD1 identical over 8 bases. CDR3 in DNA: TGCGCCAGCAGCCAAGTAACAGGGGGTACGCAGTATTTT. As protein: CASSQVTGGTQYF.